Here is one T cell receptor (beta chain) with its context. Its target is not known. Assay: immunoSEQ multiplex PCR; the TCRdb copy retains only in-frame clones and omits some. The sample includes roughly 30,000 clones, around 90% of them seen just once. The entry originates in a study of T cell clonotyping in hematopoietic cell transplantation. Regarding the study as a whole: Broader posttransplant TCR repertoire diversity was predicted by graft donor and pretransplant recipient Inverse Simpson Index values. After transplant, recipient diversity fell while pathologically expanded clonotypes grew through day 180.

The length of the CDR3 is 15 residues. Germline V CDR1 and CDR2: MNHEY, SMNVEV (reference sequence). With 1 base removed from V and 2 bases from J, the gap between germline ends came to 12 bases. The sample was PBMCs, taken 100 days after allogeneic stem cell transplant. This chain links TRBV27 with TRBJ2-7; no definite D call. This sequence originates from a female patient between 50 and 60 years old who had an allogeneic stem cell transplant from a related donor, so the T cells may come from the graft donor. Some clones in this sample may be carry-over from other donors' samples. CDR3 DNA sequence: TGTGCCAGCAGTTTATTAGGTGCAGGCGCCTACGAGCAGTACTTC. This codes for CASSLLGAGAYEQYF.